Presented here are 14 T cell receptor beta chains from one specimen sequenced in a study of metastatic and nonmetastatic thyroid tumors. No treatment of any kind had been given to any patient before thyroid surgery. TCRdb re-called the PCR reads through MiXCR. The repertoire consists of approximately 21,000 clones, with 28% occurring once and the leading ten covering 14%. Sequences were obtained from tumor tissue. The receptors stem from a male donor with papillary thyroid cancer or a benign thyroid nodule (not recorded which). Some clones in this sample may be carry-over from other donors' samples.

This clone appeared a few times. A much larger clone lies one base from this, so it may be a read error. This chain links TRBV5-6 with TRBJ2-2, with D perhaps matching TRBD1 (6 bases). The V gene lost 10 bases and the J gene lost 4 bases, with 17 bases spanning the gap. Germline lookup yields CDR1 SGHDT and CDR2 YYEEEE. The CDR3 totals 14 residues. In DNA, the CDR3 is TGTGCCCGCACCCCAGGGGCGGGCACCGGGGAGCTGTTTTTT. It yields the protein CARTPGAGTGELFF.

This clone was counted a few times. A read error may account for a junction end that differs from germline. This CDR3 reads CASRDRGSGANVLTF. CDR3 nucleotides: TGTGCCAGCAGAGACAGGGGCTCTGGGGCAAACGTCCTGACTTTC. The chain couples TRBV6-1 to TRBJ2-6; 8 nucleotides agree with TRBD1. The length of the CDR3 is 15 residues. The germline gives CDR1 MNHNS, CDR2 SASEGT.

In its sample, this clone was seen many times. V usage is TRBV4-1 and J usage is TRBJ2-7; 9 bases fit TRBD1. CDR1 is MGHRA and CDR2 is YSYEKL in the germline V gene. Unmatched junction bases numbered 5, after V lost 0 bases and J lost 5 bases. This CDR3 has 15 residues. CDR3 region: CASSQEGQGYNEQYF. As DNA, the CDR3 is TGCGCCAGCAGCCAAGAGGGACAGGGCTATAACGAGCAGTACTTC.

This clone showed up just a few times. This chain uses TRBV28 with TRBJ1-5; TRBD1 matches 8 bases. V was clipped by 6 bases and J by 5 bases; unmatched bases: 9. The germline V gene encodes CDR1 MDHEN and CDR2 SYDVKM. CDR3 length: 15 residues. Here the CDR3 reads CASSFDGTGHQPQHF. The CDR3 DNA reads TGTGCCAGCAGCTTCGACGGGACAGGCCATCAGCCCCAGCATTTT.

Sample share makes this clone medium-sized. CDR3 residues: CASSWDRVSDSPLHF. CDR3 in DNA: TGTGCCAGCAGTTGGGACAGGGTTTCCGATTCACCCCTCCACTTT. The chain couples TRBV28 to TRBJ1-6; 9 bases fit TRBD1. Germline values: CDR1 MDHEN, CDR2 SYDVKM. CDR3 size: 15 residues. J was trimmed by 8 bases and V by 4 bases; bases with no gene match: 6.

This clone showed up just once. The gene calls are TRBV7-8 and TRBJ2-7, with TRBD1 matching 8 bases. The CDR3 spans 16 residues. V lost 4 bases to trimming and J lost 3 bases; unmatched junction nucleotides: 11. Germline CDR1 SGHVS, CDR2 FQNEAQ. In DNA, the CDR3 is TGTGCCAGCAGCTCTCTCAGGGGGCGGTCCATCTACGAGCAGTACTTC. It encodes CASSSLRGRSIYEQYF. Full variable domain (rest looked up from reference TRBV7-8 and TRBJ2-7): GAGVSQSPRYKVAKRGQDVALRCDPISGHVSLFWYQQALGQGPEFLTYFQNEAQLDKSGLPSDRFFAERPEGSVSTLKIQRTQQEDSAVYLCASSSLRGRSIYEQYFGPGTRLTVT.

This clone is categorized as medium-sized. CDR3 loop: CATSTNTGNQPQHF. CDR3 sequence (DNA): TGTGCCACCAGCACAAACACTGGCAATCAGCCCCAGCATTTT. V usage is TRBV15 and J usage is TRBJ1-5, with D unclear. The CDR3 runs to 14 residues. Trimming took 4 bases from V and 2 from J, leaving 9 bases between them. Germline CDR1 and CDR2: LNHNV and YYDKDF (reference sequence).

This sequence joins TRBV20-1 and TRBJ2-7, with 11 bases identical to TRBD1. Germline trimming cut 3 bases from V and 4 bases from J; bases unmatched to any gene: 2. CDR1 DFQATT and CDR2 SNEGSKA come from the germline V gene (reference sequence). The CDR3 has 13 amino acids. CDR3 residues: CSASGTGGYEQYF. CDR3 in DNA: TGCAGTGCTAGCGGGACAGGGGGGTACGAGCAGTACTTC.

The V gene is TRBV19, the J gene TRBJ2-7, with 7 bases aligning to TRBD1. The CDR3 totals 16 residues. The V gene's germline CDR1 is LNHDA and CDR2 SQIVND (reference sequence). Trimming took 1 base from V and 3 from J; bases not matched to a gene: 9. The DNA of the CDR3 is TGTGCCAGTAGTATAGGAGGACAGGACCTATACTACGAGCAGTACTTC. Translated: CASSIGGQDLYYEQYF.

This clone was recorded many times. The genes are TRBV20-1 and TRBJ1-4; a weak D match, TRBD1 (5 bases). V was trimmed by 5 bases and J by 7 bases, leaving 14 bases between them. CDR3 length: 13 amino acids. Germline loops: CDR1 DFQATT, CDR2 SNEGSKA (reference sequence). The CDR3 loop is CSAPPGLGEKLFF. In DNA form, the CDR3 reads TGCAGTGCTCCCCCGGGACTTGGTGAAAAACTGTTTTTT.

This clone appeared a few times. The chain recombines TRBV30 with TRBJ1-2; 7 bases are a match to TRBD1. CDR1 and CDR2 from the germline V gene are GTSNPN and SVGIG (reference sequence). This CDR3 is built from 13 residues. The junction had 6 bases not matched to a gene; V was cut back by 3 bases and J by 5 bases. The CDR3 protein is CAWSVGTVYGYTF. The CDR3 coding sequence is TGTGCCTGGAGCGTCGGGACAGTGTATGGCTACACCTTC.

This clone was counted only a few times. The chain uses TRBV19 and TRBJ2-1; 10 nucleotides agree with TRBD2. The CDR3 loop spans 14 amino acids. V trimming: 11 bases; J trimming: 8 bases; junction bases outside the gene matches: 12. The germline V gene has CDR1 LNHDA and CDR2 SQIVND (reference sequence). CDR3 amino acids: CAAKGVAGGDEQFF. The CDR3 coding sequence is TGTGCCGCTAAAGGGGTAGCGGGGGGTGATGAGCAGTTCTTC.

This clone was seen ten or more times. The chain recombines TRBV7-3 with TRBJ2-2; D assignment may be TRBD1 or TRBD2 (5 bases each). Trimming stripped 4 bases from V and 6 bases from J, with 21 bases between. Germline V lookup: CDR1 SGHTA, CDR2 FQGTGA. The CDR3 length is 17 residues. The CDR3: CASSSGTKGLAPGELFF. CDR3 DNA sequence: TGTGCCAGCAGCTCCGGAACTAAGGGGCTAGCCCCCGGGGAGCTGTTTTTT.

This clone has just one count. The rearrangement uses TRBV3-1 and TRBJ1-5, with no clear D. Germline CDR1 and CDR2: LGHDT and YNNKEL (reference sequence). This CDR3 region has 15 residues. Trimming pared 1 base from V and 1 base from J, leaving 8 bases between. The CDR3: CASSQGAVSNQPQHF. The CDR3 DNA sequence: TGTGCCAGCAGCCAAGGAGCCGTCAGCAATCAGCCCCAGCATTTT. Combining the CDR3 with reference TRBV3-1 and TRBJ1-5 gives the whole variable domain DTAVSQTPKYLVTQMGNDKSIKCEQNLGHDTMYWYKQDSKKFLKIMFSYNNKELIINETVPNRFSPKSPDKAHLNLHINSLELGDSAVYFCASSQGAVSNQPQHFGDGTRLSIL.